The clone carrying this T cell receptor beta chain occurred many times. Its antigen is still unknown. This sample stems from a study of T cells in Graves' hyperthyroidism and ophthalmopathy. Study-wide points: The authors' 13 V-J model separated ophthalmopathy from stable hyperthyroidism.

Amplification targeted TCR beta CDR3 regions from RNA transcripts. HTBI primers drove first-round RT-PCR of the TCR CDR3. TCRdb fed the multiplex PCR reads into MiXCR, producing one record per CDR3 protein. The data show 200,000 to 250,000 distinct CDR3 sequences, with roughly 18% seen just once and 50% held by the top ten. The CDR3 spans 14 residues. J was trimmed by 7 bases and V by 3 bases; bases with no gene match: 5. Germline CDR1 is MNHEY and CDR2 is SMNVEV (reference sequence). Using around 10 ml of fresh peripheral blood, PBMCs were prepared. The receptor was isolated from a man aged 50 to 59 with Graves' hyperthyroidism. Material for sequencing was blood. V gene TRBV27 combines with J gene TRBJ2-2; TRBD1 aligns across 7 bases. The CDR3 loop reads CASSFDRVIGELFF. The CDR3 DNA follows: TGTGCCAGCAGTTTTGACAGGGTTATCGGGGAGCTGTTTTTT.